This passage covers 22 T cell receptor beta chains from one sample sequenced in a study of blood T cell repertoires in COVID-19. Profiled with immunoSEQ multiplex PCR; TCRdb holds only in-frame clones, not every one. The sample includes more than 450,000 clones, around 87% of them seen just once. The specimen was PBMCs or T cells enriched from blood (not recorded which). The receptors here all came from a woman in her late teens or twenties who had recovered from COVID-19.

This clone showed up just a few times. This chain joins TRBV18 and TRBJ1-1, with unresolved D. Trimming stripped 4 bases from V and 0 bases from J, with 12 bases between. Germline CDR1 and CDR2: KGHSH and LQKENI. The CDR3 covers 15 residues. CDR3 residues: CASSHAGDLNTEAFF. The CDR3 nucleotides read TGTGCCAGCTCACACGCGGGAGATTTGAACACTGAAGCTTTCTTT.

V is TRBV2 and J is TRBJ1-5; D is undetermined. Germline CDR1 and CDR2: SNHLY and FYNNEI. The V end was cut by 2 bases, the J end by 4 bases, with 6 bases between. The CDR3 runs to 13 residues. As DNA, the CDR3 is TGTGCCAGCAGTGAATGGCCTAATCAGCCCCAGCATTTT. Translation gives CASSEWPNQPQHF.

V and J are TRBV7-2 and TRBJ1-1, with TRBD1 identical over 9 bases. Germline assignment: CDR1 SGHTA and CDR2 FQGNSA. Trimming at V came to 5 bases and at J to 0 bases, leaving 7 bases not matched to a gene. This CDR3 spans 16 amino acids. CDR3 coding DNA: TGTGCCAGCAGCCCCGAGGACAGGGGATTGAACACTGAAGCTTTCTTT. This sequence encodes CASSPEDRGLNTEAFF.

The chain joins TRBV28 to TRBJ2-7, with 8 bases matching TRBD1. The germline CDR1 and CDR2 sequences are MDHEN and SYDVKM. After removal of 5 bases from V and 3 bases from J, the junction contained 6 bases not matched to a gene. There are 14 residues in the CDR3. CDR3 nucleotide sequence: TGTGCCAGCAGTCCAGGGGGCTTGAGCTACGAGCAGTACTTC. The encoded protein is CASSPGGLSYEQYF.

As to this clone: This specimen includes other DNA sequences encoding the same CDR3. The J gene is TRBJ1-1, the V gene TRBV3-1 (or the pseudogene TRBV3-2); D unclear. Germline V CDR1 and CDR2: LGHDT, YNNKEL (reference sequence). Trimming shortened V by 1 base and J by 8 bases, and 8 bases separated the two germline ends. This CDR3 has 12 residues. CDR3 nucleotide sequence: TGTGCCAGCAGCCAAGGGTCGGGAGAAGCTTTCTTT. This encodes CASSQGSGEAFF.

This chain joins TRBV30 and TRBJ1-4; tentative D call: TRBD1 (6 bases). CDR3 length equals 14 residues. The ends were cut back, 2 bases at V and 3 bases at J, with 10 bases in the middle. Germline loops: CDR1 GTSNPN, CDR2 SVGIG (reference sequence). The CDR3 region is CAWSRGAANEKLFF. DNA for the CDR3: TGTGCCTGGAGTCGGGGGGCGGCTAATGAAAAACTGTTTTTT. Complete variable domain (other parts from reference TRBV30 and TRBJ1-4): SQTIHQWPATLVQPVGSPLSLECTVEGTSNPNLYWYRQAAGRGLQLLFYSVGIGQISSEVPQNLSASRPQDRQFILSSKKLLLSDSGFYLCAWSRGAANEKLFFGSGTQLSVL.

The J gene is TRBJ1-1, the V gene TRBV18, with unresolved D. The CDR3 sequence is 14 residues long. Trimming cost V 1 base and J 3 bases, with 9 bases left between them. CDR1 KGHSH and CDR2 LQKENI come from the germline V gene. CDR3 loop: CASSPREADTEAFF. CDR3 sequence (DNA): TGTGCCAGCTCACCACGGGAGGCGGACACTGAAGCTTTCTTT.

V usage is TRBV7-2 and J usage is TRBJ2-7; 12 nucleotides line up with TRBD2. V dropped 1 base and J dropped 6; count of bases not matched to a gene: 7. The V gene's germline CDR1 is SGHTA and CDR2 FQGNSA. The CDR3 has 16 residues. CDR3 coding DNA: TGTGCCAGCAGCTTAGGACTAGCGGGGGAGGGAGCCGAGCAGTACTTC. It translates to CASSLGLAGEGAEQYF.

The chain links TRBV5-1 to TRBJ1-1; D call uncertain. The germline V gene encodes CDR1 SGHRS and CDR2 YFSETQ. The CDR3 covers 16 residues. Trimming removed 1 base at V and 5 bases at J, with 18 bases between. The CDR3 sequence: CASSLSDTPWETEAFF. The CDR3 DNA sequence: TGCGCCAGCAGCTTGAGTGACACCCCCTGGGAGACTGAAGCTTTCTTT.

The chain recombines TRBV6-5 with TRBJ1-2, with TRBD1 matching over 8 bases. The CDR3 is 13 residues long. Germline CDR1 and CDR2: MNHEY and SVGAGI. The V and J ends lost 6 bases and 7 bases, in that order; junction bases with no gene match: 7. The CDR3 loop is CASRTPGGGGYTF. CDR3 nucleotides: TGTGCCAGCAGAACCCCAGGGGGCGGTGGCTACACCTTC.

This sequence joins TRBV5-1 and TRBJ2-5; TRBD2 matches at 8 bases. The germline V gene encodes CDR1 SGHRS and CDR2 YFSETQ. Germline trimming cut 4 bases from V and 4 bases from J; bases unmatched to any gene: 9. The CDR3 has 15 amino acids. The CDR3 protein is CASSRTGTRGETQYF. CDR3 nucleotide sequence: TGCGCCAGCAGCCGGACCGGGACTAGGGGAGAGACCCAGTACTTC.

The chain joins TRBV19 to TRBJ1-4, with D perhaps matching TRBD1 (5 bases). Between the trimmed V and J ends, which lost 3 bases and 0 bases, there was a span of 14 bases. CDR1 is LNHDA, CDR2 SQIVND, per germline (reference sequence). This CDR3 has 17 residues. As DNA, the CDR3 is TGTGCCAGTAGTATCATGGACACGACCGCAACTAATGAAAAACTGTTTTTT. Its protein is CASSIMDTTATNEKLFF.

In this sample, this clone turned up a few times. This chain links TRBV30 with TRBJ1-6; TRBD1 agrees at 7 bases. The length of the CDR3 is 14 residues. The germline V gene has CDR1 GTSNPN and CDR2 SVGIG (reference sequence). Trimming at V came to 2 bases and at J to 7 bases, leaving 5 bases not matched to a gene. CDR3 DNA: TGTGCCTGGAGTATTGGACAGGAGAATTCACCCCTCCACTTT. It specifies CAWSIGQENSPLHF.

The gene calls are TRBV5-4 and TRBJ1-2; 8 nucleotides align to TRBD1. The CDR3 has 14 amino acids. V dropped 2 bases and J dropped 10; count of bases not matched to a gene: 10. From germline, CDR1 is SGHNT and CDR2 YYREEE (reference sequence). The CDR3 region has the DNA TGTGCCAGCAGCTTAGGACAGGGCACCAGATTCTACACCTTC. The encoded protein is CASSLGQGTRFYTF.

The chain links TRBV18 to TRBJ1-1; D is perhaps TRBD1 (6 bases). Germline V gene lookup returns CDR1 KGHSH and CDR2 LQKENI. The CDR3 contains 15 residues. V lost 8 bases to trimming and J lost 0 bases, with 16 bases between them. This CDR3 is CASANWGLMNTEAFF. CDR3 nucleotides: TGTGCCAGCGCCAATTGGGGGCTCATGAACACTGAAGCTTTCTTT.

The chain has TRBV5-1 and TRBJ2-5; D may be TRBD2 (6 bases). Trimming took 4 bases from V and 2 from J, leaving 12 bases between them. The CDR3 extends over 14 amino acids. Per germline, CDR1 SGHRS and CDR2 YFSETQ. The CDR3 DNA reads as TGCGCCAGCAGCCCGCGGGACGGACAAGAGACCCAGTACTTC. Protein sequence: CASSPRDGQETQYF.

The CDR3 bases are TGTGCCAGCCGACGTCAGGGGGGCAGCACAGATACGCAGTATTTT. Translated: CASRRQGGSTDTQYF. The V call is TRBV2, the J call TRBJ2-3, with D perhaps matching TRBD1 (7 bases). Germline V gives CDR1 SNHLY, CDR2 FYNNEI. There are 15 residues in the CDR3. V lost 8 bases to trimming and J lost 0 bases, with 15 bases between them.

The J gene is TRBJ2-1, the V gene TRBV16; TRBD2 aligns across 8 bases. V gave up 2 bases and J gave up 4 bases; unmatched junction bases: 4. The germline CDR1 and CDR2 sequences are KGHSY and FQNENV. This CDR3 comprises 15 residues. The CDR3 coding sequence is TGTGCCAGCAGCCAAGATCAGCGGGGGTACAATGAGCAGTTCTTC. It codes for CASSQDQRGYNEQFF.

The chain is built from TRBV6-5 and TRBJ2-3; weak D call: TRBD2 (8 bases). Trimming removed 6 bases from V and 7 bases from J, with 20 bases in between. Germline-derived CDR1 and CDR2 are MNHEY and SVGAGI. The CDR3 has 15 amino acids. DNA for the CDR3: TGTGCCAGCAGCCAGGGGGGACTAGTCATGAATACGCAGTATTTT. As protein: CASSQGGLVMNTQYF.

The V and J genes are TRBV5-1 and TRBJ1-6; possible D gene TRBD1, 5 bases. V lost 7 bases, J lost 9 bases, and 20 bases lay in between. The CDR3 covers 15 residues. Germline CDR1 SGHRS, CDR2 YFSETQ. The CDR3 region has the DNA TGCGCCAGCTCCCTGGACGGGGGTGAGGGTTCACCCCTCCACTTT. This translates into CASSLDGGEGSPLHF.

V gene TRBV10-3 combines with J gene TRBJ1-3; no clear D. Germline V gives CDR1 ENHRY, CDR2 SYGVKD. Trimming pared 4 bases from V and 0 bases from J, leaving 10 bases between. There are 15 residues in the CDR3. CDR3 sequence reads: CAISGGGSSGNTIYF. The CDR3 region has the DNA TGTGCCATCAGTGGAGGCGGGAGCTCTGGAAACACCATATATTTT.

The V gene is TRBV21-1, the J gene TRBJ1-3. TRBV21-1 is given as a pseudogene. The length of the CDR3 is 13 residues. The CDR3 is CASSLFIGNTIYF. The CDR3 nucleotides are TGTGCCAGCAGCCTTTTTATTGGAAACACCATATATTTT.